This passage covers 20 T cell receptor beta chains from one sample sequenced in a study of CD8+CD57+ T cells in acquired aplastic anemia. Patients sequenced had flow cytometry evidence of CD8+CD57+ cell expansion. TCR beta VDJ and CDR3 profiles were obtained from a genomic DNA template. Each CDR3 protein is one row after TCRdb ran MiXCR on the reads. The table has under 200,000 distinct CDR3 sequences, 40% to 55% seen once. Sequencing was performed on sorted CD4+, CD8+, or CD8+CD57+ T cells (not recorded which) from PBMCs. The receptors were sampled from a human donor with aplastic anemia.

The rearrangement links TRBV5-4 to TRBJ1-6; TRBD1 is a possible D gene (5 bases). The CDR3 loop spans 14 amino acids. Per the germline V gene, CDR1 is SGHNT and CDR2 is YYREEE (reference sequence). V gave up 2 bases and J gave up 8 bases, with 11 bases separating them. The CDR3 spells CASSFGGSDSPLHF. CDR3 coding DNA: TGTGCCAGCAGCTTTGGGGGGAGCGATTCACCCCTCCACTTT.

The chain links TRBV20-1 to TRBJ1-6, with a possible D match to TRBD1 (5 bases). Germline V CDR1 and CDR2: DFQATT, SNEGSKA (reference sequence). The CDR3 is 15 amino acids. The germline V and J ends were trimmed by 0 bases and 5 bases, with 11 bases remaining between them. CDR3 protein: CSARDAGLDNSPLHF. CDR3 coding DNA: TGCAGTGCTAGAGACGCAGGGCTAGATAATTCACCCCTCCACTTT.

The chain links TRBV10-1 to TRBJ2-7, with D tentatively TRBD1 (6 bases). V dropped 3 bases and J dropped 7 bases, with 16 bases sitting between them. From germline, CDR1 is WNHNN and CDR2 SYGVQD (reference sequence). The CDR3 runs 14 residues. CDR3 region: CASSDWGPSGEQYF. The DNA for the CDR3 is TGCGCCAGCAGTGACTGGGGGCCCTCGGGGGAGCAGTACTTC.

This clonotype was observed at least ten times. The rearrangement joins TRBV14 to TRBJ1-1, with 11 bases fitting TRBD1. This CDR3 has 17 residues. V lost 2 bases and J lost 1; bases outside the gene matches: 6. CDR1 is SGHDN, CDR2 FVKESK, per germline. CDR3 coding DNA: TGTGCCAGCAGCCAATCCAGGACAGGGGGCCGGAACACTGAAGCTTTCTTT. Translated: CASSQSRTGGRNTEAFF. Full variable domain (remainder filled in from reference TRBV14 and TRBJ1-1): EAGVTQFPSHSVIEKGQTVTLRCDPISGHDNLYWYRRVMGKEIKFLLHFVKESKQDESGMPNNRFLAERTGGTYSTLKVQPAELEDSGVYFCASSQSRTGGRNTEAFFGQGTRLTVV.

This chain links TRBV5-4 with TRBJ2-1, with 7 nucleotides matching TRBD1. The V and J ends lost 4 bases and 4 bases, in that order; junction bases with no gene match: 5. The CDR3 totals 14 residues. Per germline, CDR1 SGHNT and CDR2 YYREEE (reference sequence). CDR3 bases: TGTGCCAGCAGCGTCCGGGACAGTTACAATGAGCAGTTCTTC. The encoded protein is CASSVRDSYNEQFF.

This clonotype was observed a few times. The V call is TRBV10-3, the J call TRBJ2-2, with 8 bases identical to TRBD1. V was pared by 5 bases and J by 3 bases, with 2 bases of the junction left unmatched. CDR3 length: 14 residues. Germline V gene data show CDR1 as ENHRY and CDR2 as SYGVKD. The chain's CDR3 is CAISTDRDTGELFF. The DNA of the CDR3 is TGTGCCATCAGTACGGACAGGGACACCGGGGAGCTGTTTTTT.

In its sample, this clonotype was seen many times. This chain connects TRBV20-1 to TRBJ1-2, with D unresolved. Per germline, CDR1 DFQATT and CDR2 SNEGSKA (reference sequence). The CDR3 sequence is 11 residues long. V lost 6 bases, J lost 4 bases, and 9 bases lay in between. In DNA, the CDR3 is TGCAGTGCCGACGGAGCCTATGGCTACACCTTC. The encoded protein is CSADGAYGYTF.

This clonotype came up a few times. The CDR3 protein is CATSRATGTYVYEQYF. CDR3 DNA sequence: TGTGCCACCAGCAGAGCCACAGGGACCTACGTCTACGAGCAGTACTTC. The chain recombines TRBV15 with TRBJ2-7, with a tentative D call TRBD1 (6 bases). V was cut by 1 base and J by 3 bases, with 16 bases left in between. The CDR3 spans 16 residues. Germline lookup yields CDR1 LNHNV and CDR2 YYDKDF (reference sequence).

This clonotype was detected many times. The chain recombines TRBV6-5 with TRBJ1-2, with D unclear. Per germline, CDR1 MNHEY and CDR2 SVGAGI. This CDR3 contains 15 residues. Trimming cost V 3 bases and J 0 bases, with 11 bases left between them. This CDR3 is CASSYARNSNYGYTF. Here the CDR3 DNA reads TGTGCCAGCAGTTATGCCCGGAATTCTAACTATGGCTACACCTTC.

The CDR3 DNA reads TGCGCCAGCAGCCAAGACCGGACAGGGGGTAACACTGAAGCTTTCTTT. Translating gives CASSQDRTGGNTEAFF. The chain joins TRBV4-1 to TRBJ1-1; 10 bases match TRBD1. The CDR3 is 16 residues long. The germline V gene has CDR1 MGHRA and CDR2 YSYEKL. V shed 0 bases, J shed 2 bases, and the junction held 3 bases outside the gene matches.

The J gene is TRBJ1-6, the V gene TRBV20-1, with D possibly TRBD1 on 6 matching bases. Trimming stripped 1 base from V and 4 bases from J, with 11 bases between. The CDR3 covers 15 residues. CDR1 DFQATT and CDR2 SNEGSKA come from the germline V gene (reference sequence). The CDR3 DNA reads as TGCAGTGCTAGAGTCCAGGGGTCTTATAATTCACCCCTCCACTTT. It specifies CSARVQGSYNSPLHF.

This clonotype was counted many times. The rearrangement uses TRBV7-2 and TRBJ2-1, with D uncertain. This CDR3 contains 11 residues. Germline CDR1 is SGHTA and CDR2 is FQGNSA. Trimming took off 5 bases at V and 6 bases at J, with 5 bases between the two ends. The CDR3 here is CASSALNEQFF. CDR3 DNA: TGTGCCAGCAGCGCACTCAATGAGCAGTTCTTC.

This clonotype was counted at least ten times. This chain uses TRBV10-1 with TRBJ2-7; D possibly corresponds to TRBD1 (6 bases). This CDR3 contains 15 residues. Germline V lookup: CDR1 WNHNN, CDR2 SYGVQD (reference sequence). V was trimmed by 3 bases and J by 5 bases, leaving 17 bases between them. The CDR3 loop reads CASSEIRGIGDEQYF. The CDR3 nucleotides read TGCGCCAGCAGTGAAATAAGGGGGATAGGGGACGAGCAGTACTTC.

This clonotype was recorded many times. This sequence joins TRBV7-2 and TRBJ1-3; 7 bases fit TRBD1. With V trimmed by 5 bases and J by 0 bases, 4 bases remained unmatched. CDR3 length: 15 amino acids. CDR1 and CDR2 from the germline V gene are SGHTA and FQGNSA. The CDR3 DNA sequence: TGTGCCAGCAGCCCCGGGACAGCCTCTGGAAACACCATATATTTT. This translates into CASSPGTASGNTIYF.

This clonotype has a count of ten or more. This chain connects TRBV6-4 to TRBJ2-5; maybe TRBD2 (6 bases). The CDR3 is 13 residues long. Germline V CDR1 and CDR2: MRHNA, SNTAGT. With 4 bases removed from V and 4 bases from J, the gap between germline ends came to 10 bases. The CDR3 sequence: CASSVVGGETQYF. The DNA for the CDR3 is TGTGCCAGCAGTGTAGTGGGGGGAGAGACCCAGTACTTC.

This clonotype was counted many times. The rearrangement links TRBV5-4 to TRBJ2-1; the match to TRBD2 covers 9 bases. After removal of 0 bases from V and 5 bases from J, the junction contained 3 bases not matched to a gene. This CDR3 comprises 15 residues. Looked up from germline, CDR1 is SGHNT and CDR2 is YYREEE (reference sequence). The CDR3 DNA sequence: TGTGCCAGCAGCTTGGATAGCGGGAGCCACAATGAGCAGTTCTTC. It codes for CASSLDSGSHNEQFF. Full variable domain (missing parts from reference TRBV5-4 and TRBJ2-1): ETGVTQSPTHLIKTRGQQVTLRCSSQSGHNTVSWYQQALGQGPQFIFQYYREEENGRGNFPPRFSGLQFPNYSSELNVNALELDDSALYLCASSLDSGSHNEQFFGPGTRLTVL.

This clonotype showed up many times. This chain joins TRBV12-3 or TRBV12-4 and TRBJ1-2; D is uncertain. Trimming cost V 3 bases and J 6 bases, with 11 bases left between them. This CDR3 comprises 13 residues. This CDR3 is CASSLRQTDGYTF. In DNA form, the CDR3 reads TGTGCCAGCAGTTTGAGACAAACTGATGGCTACACCTTC.

This clonotype appeared many times. This sequence joins TRBV5-6 and TRBJ2-2; TRBD1 aligns across 7 bases. V trimming: 1 base; J trimming: 3 bases; junction bases outside the gene matches: 6. CDR1 SGHDT and CDR2 YYEEEE come from the germline V gene. The CDR3 runs 16 residues. The CDR3 bases are TGTGCCAGCAGCTTGTTTGACAGGGTTGACACCGGGGAGCTGTTTTTT. This codes for CASSLFDRVDTGELFF.

This clonotype showed up just a few times. J is TRBJ2-2 and V is TRBV10-3; 13 positions match TRBD2. The length of the CDR3 is 17 residues. CDR1 and CDR2 (germline): ENHRY, SYGVKD. V lost 8 bases and J lost 1; bases outside the gene matches: 7. The CDR3 DNA reads as TGTGCCATCTCCCGGACTAGCGGGGGTGAGAACACCGGGGAGCTGTTTTTT. Protein product: CAISRTSGGENTGELFF.

V usage is TRBV29-1 and J usage is TRBJ1-1, with D maybe TRBD1 (6 bases). This CDR3 is 11 amino acids long. Trimming removed 8 bases at V and 5 bases at J, with 12 bases between. CDR1 and CDR2 (germline): SQVTM, ANQGSEA. DNA of the CDR3: TGCAGCACGACAGGCAGGACTGAAGCTTTCTTT. This sequence encodes CSTTGRTEAFF.